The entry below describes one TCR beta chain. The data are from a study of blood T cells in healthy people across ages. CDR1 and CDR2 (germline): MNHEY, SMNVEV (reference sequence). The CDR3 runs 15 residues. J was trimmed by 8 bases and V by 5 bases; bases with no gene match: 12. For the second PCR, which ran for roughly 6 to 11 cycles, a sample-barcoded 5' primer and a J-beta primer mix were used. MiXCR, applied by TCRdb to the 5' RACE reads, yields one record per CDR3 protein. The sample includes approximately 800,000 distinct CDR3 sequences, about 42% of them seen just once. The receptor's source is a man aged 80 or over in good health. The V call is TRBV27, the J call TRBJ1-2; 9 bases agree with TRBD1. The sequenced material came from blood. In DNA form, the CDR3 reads TGTGCCAGCAGTACGACACCCGGGACAGGGACGGGCTACACCTTC. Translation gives CASSTTPGTGTGYTF.